This T cell receptor (beta chain) derives from a study of PD-1 blockade in classical Hodgkin lymphoma. This clone was picked up a small number of times. The antigen is undetermined. Germline V gives CDR1 SQVTM, CDR2 ANQGSEA. The CDR3 is 14 residues long. The V and J ends lost 4 bases and 0 bases respectively, with 10 bases between them. TCRdb keeps only in-frame clones here, not all; method: immunoSEQ multiplex PCR. The table records about 11,000 clones, 60% to 80% of them present only once. Autologous stem cell transplantation was followed by relapse in every patient, and brentuximab vedotin exposure varied. Whole-study findings and limits: Similar baseline diversity was found in complete responders and newly diagnosed patients. Repertoire differences have undefined causes, possibly disease activity or prior therapy.

The chain recombines TRBV29-1 with TRBJ2-1; D unresolved. The clonotype originates from a human donor with classical Hodgkin lymphoma. This sample comprised peripheral blood mononuclear cells (PBMCs), obtained at baseline. CDR3 protein: CSVGHRASYNEQFF. The CDR3 DNA reads TGCAGCGTTGGGCACCGAGCCTCCTACAATGAGCAGTTCTTC.